This entry is about one T cell receptor (beta chain). Its target is unknown. CDR3 length: 15 amino acids. Germline lookup yields CDR1 GTSNPN and CDR2 SVGIG (reference sequence). V lost 6 bases to trimming and J lost 0 bases, with 14 bases between them. The table came from immunoSEQ multiplex PCR; TCRdb's copy has only in-frame clones and leaves some out. Here the sample spans about 55,000 clones, 65% to 85% being singletons. This entry is derived from a study of lymphopenia after photon versus proton radiotherapy. Study results and caveats: Post-nadir diversity loss with photons came from oligoclonal expansion, particularly CD8+ Temra cells. Survival link was tested only in deceased patients; proton benefit remains a possibility.

This clonotype originated in a man in his sixties with pancreatic cancer. The sequences come from peripheral blood, collected from a patient treated with proton-based radiotherapy. The rearrangement uses TRBV30 and TRBJ1-4; the D gene is possibly TRBD1 (6 bases). The CDR3 DNA reads TGTGCCTGTAATACAGGGTCCGCAACTAATGAAAAACTGTTTTTT. Amino acids: CACNTGSATNEKLFF.